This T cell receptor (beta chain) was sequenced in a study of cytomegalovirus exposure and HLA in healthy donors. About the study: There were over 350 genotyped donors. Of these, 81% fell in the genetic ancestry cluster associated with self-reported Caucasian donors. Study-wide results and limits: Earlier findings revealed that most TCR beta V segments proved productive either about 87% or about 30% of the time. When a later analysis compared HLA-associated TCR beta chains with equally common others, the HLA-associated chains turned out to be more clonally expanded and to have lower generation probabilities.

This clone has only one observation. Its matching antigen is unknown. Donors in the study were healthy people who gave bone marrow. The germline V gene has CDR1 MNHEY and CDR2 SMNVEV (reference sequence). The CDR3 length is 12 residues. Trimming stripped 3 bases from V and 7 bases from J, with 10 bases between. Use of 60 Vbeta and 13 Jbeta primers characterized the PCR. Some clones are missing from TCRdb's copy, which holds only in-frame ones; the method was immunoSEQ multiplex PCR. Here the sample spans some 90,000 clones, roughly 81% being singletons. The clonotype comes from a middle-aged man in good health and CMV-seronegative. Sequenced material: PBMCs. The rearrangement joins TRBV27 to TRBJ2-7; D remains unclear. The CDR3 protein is CASSFPTGEQYF. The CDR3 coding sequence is TGTGCCAGCAGTTTTCCTACCGGGGAGCAGTACTTC.